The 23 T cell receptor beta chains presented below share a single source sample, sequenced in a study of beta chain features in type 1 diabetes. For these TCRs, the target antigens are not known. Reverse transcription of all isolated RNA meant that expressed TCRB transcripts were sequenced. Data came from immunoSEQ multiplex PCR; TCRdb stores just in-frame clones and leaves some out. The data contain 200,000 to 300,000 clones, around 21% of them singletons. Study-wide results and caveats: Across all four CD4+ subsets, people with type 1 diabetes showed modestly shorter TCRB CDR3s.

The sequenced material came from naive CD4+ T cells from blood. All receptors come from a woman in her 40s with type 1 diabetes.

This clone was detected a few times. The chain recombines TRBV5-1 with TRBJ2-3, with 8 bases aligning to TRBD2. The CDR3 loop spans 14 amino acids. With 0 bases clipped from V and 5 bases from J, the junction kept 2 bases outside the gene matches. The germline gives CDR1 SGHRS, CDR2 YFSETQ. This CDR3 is CASSLDGGEDTQYF. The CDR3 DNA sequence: TGCGCCAGCAGCTTGGACGGGGGGGAAGATACGCAGTATTTT.

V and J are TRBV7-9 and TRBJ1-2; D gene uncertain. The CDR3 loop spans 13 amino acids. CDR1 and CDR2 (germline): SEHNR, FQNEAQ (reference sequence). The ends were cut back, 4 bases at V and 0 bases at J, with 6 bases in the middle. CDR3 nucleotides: TGTGCCAGCAGCTACGGGGCTAACTATGGCTACACCTTC. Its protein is CASSYGANYGYTF. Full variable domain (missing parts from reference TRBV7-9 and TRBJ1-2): DTGVSQNPRHKITKRGQNVTFRCDPISEHNRLYWYRQTLGQGPEFLTYFQNEAQLEKSRLLSDRFSAERPKGSFSTLEIQRTEQGDSAMYLCASSYGANYGYTFGSGTRLTVV.

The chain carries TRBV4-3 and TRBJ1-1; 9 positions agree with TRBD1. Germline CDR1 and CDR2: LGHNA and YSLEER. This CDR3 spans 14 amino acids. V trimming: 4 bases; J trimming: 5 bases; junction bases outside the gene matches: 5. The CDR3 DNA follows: TGCGCCAGCAGCCTACAGGGGGCTGGGACTGAAGCTTTCTTT. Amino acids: CASSLQGAGTEAFF.

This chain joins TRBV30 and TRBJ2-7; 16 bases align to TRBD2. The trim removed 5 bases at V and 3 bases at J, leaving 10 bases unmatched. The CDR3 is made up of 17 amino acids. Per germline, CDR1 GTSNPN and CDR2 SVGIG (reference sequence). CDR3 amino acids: CAWSSGTSGRAFYEQYF. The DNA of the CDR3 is TGTGCCTGGTCCTCCGGGACTAGCGGGAGGGCGTTCTACGAGCAGTACTTC. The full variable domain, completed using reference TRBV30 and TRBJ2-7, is SQTIHQWPATLVQPVGSPLSLECTVEGTSNPNLYWYRQAAGRGLQLLFYSVGIGQISSEVPQNLSASRPQDRQFILSSKKLLLSDSGFYLCAWSSGTSGRAFYEQYFGPGTRLTVT.

The CDR3 coding sequence is TGTGCCAGCATCAAACTTGGACAGTCCTACGAGCAGTACTTC. This gives the protein CASIKLGQSYEQYF. The chain uses TRBV6-6 and TRBJ2-7, with TRBD1 as a possible D gene (6 bases). Trimming took 7 bases from V and 1 from J, leaving 14 bases between them. There are 14 residues in the CDR3. The V gene's germline CDR1 is MNHNY and CDR2 SVGAGI (reference sequence).

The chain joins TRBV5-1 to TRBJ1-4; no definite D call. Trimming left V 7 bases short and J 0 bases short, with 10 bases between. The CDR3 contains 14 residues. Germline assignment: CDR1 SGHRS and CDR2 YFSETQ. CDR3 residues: CASRYESTNEKLFF. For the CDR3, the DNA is TGCGCCAGCCGCTACGAGTCAACTAATGAAAAACTGTTTTTT.

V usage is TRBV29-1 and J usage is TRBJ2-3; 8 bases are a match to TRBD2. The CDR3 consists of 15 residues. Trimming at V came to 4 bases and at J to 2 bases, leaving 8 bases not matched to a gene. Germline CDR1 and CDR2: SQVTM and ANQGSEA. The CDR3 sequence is CSVVPNSGDTDTQYF. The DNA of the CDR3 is TGCAGCGTTGTCCCTAATAGCGGGGACACAGATACGCAGTATTTT.

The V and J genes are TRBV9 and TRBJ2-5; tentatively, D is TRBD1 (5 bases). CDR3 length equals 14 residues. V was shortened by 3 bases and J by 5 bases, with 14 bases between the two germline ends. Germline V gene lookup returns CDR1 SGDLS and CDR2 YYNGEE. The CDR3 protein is CASSALGALETQYF. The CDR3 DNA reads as TGTGCCAGCAGCGCCCTTGGGGCTCTGGAGACCCAGTACTTC. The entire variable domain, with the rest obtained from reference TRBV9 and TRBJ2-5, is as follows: DSGVTQTPKHLITATGQRVTLRCSPRSGDLSVYWYQQSLDQGLQFLIQYYNGEERAKGNILERFSAQQFPDLHSELNLSSLELGDSALYFCASSALGALETQYFGPGTRLLVL.

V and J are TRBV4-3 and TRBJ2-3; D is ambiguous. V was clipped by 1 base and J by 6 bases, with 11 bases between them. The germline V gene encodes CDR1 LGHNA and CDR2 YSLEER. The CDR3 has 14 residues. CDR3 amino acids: CASSQAGLLDTQYF. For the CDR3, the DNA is TGCGCCAGCAGCCAAGCCGGGTTGTTGGATACGCAGTATTTT.

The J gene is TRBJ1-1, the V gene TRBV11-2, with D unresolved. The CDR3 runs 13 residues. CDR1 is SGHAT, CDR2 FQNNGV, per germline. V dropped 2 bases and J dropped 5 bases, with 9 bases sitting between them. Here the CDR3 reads CASSLQRRTEAFF. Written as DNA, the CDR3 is TGTGCCAGCAGCTTACAGCGTAGGACTGAAGCTTTCTTT.

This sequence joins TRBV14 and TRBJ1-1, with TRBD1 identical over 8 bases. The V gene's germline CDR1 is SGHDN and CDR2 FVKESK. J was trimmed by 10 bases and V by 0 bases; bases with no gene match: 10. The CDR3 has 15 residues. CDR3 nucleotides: TGTGCCAGCAGCCAAGATCTCGACAGGGGATCCAGAGCTTTCTTT. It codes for CASSQDLDRGSRAFF.

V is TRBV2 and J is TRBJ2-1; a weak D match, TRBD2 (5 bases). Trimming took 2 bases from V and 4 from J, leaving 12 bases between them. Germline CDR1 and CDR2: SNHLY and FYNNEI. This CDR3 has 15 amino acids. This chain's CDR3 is CASSETGLVYNEQFF. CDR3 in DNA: TGTGCCAGCAGTGAAACGGGGTTGGTTTACAATGAGCAGTTCTTC.

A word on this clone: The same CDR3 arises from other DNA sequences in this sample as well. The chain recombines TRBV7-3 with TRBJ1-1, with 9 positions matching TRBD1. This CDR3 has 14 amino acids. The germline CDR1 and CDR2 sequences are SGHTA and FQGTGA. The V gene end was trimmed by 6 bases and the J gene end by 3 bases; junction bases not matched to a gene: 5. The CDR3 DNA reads TGTGCCAGCAGTCTACAGGGGGCGGACACTGAAGCTTTCTTT. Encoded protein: CASSLQGADTEAFF.

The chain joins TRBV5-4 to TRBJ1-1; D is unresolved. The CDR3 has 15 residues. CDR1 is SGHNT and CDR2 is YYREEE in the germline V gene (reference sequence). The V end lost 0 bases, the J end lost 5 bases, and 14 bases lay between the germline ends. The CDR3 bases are TGTGCCAGCAGCTTGGTTGGGCCCCTAAGGACTGAAGCTTTCTTT. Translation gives CASSLVGPLRTEAFF.

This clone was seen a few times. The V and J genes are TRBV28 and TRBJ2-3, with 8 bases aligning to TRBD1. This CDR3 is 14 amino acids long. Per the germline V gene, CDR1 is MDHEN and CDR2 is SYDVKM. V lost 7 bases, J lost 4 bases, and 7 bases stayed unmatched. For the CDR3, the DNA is TGTGCCAGCAAGTCTGGACAGGGCCCAGATACGCAGTATTTT. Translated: CASKSGQGPDTQYF.

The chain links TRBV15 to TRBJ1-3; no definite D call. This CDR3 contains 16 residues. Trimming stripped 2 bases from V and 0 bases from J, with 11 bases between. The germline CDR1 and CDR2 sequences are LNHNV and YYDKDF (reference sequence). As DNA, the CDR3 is TGTGCCACCAGCAGATCCGGGGTCTACTCTGGAAACACCATATATTTT. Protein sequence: CATSRSGVYSGNTIYF. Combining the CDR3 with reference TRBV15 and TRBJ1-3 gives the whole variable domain DAMVIQNPRYQVTQFGKPVTLSCSQTLNHNVMYWYQQKSSQAPKLLFHYYDKDFNNEADTPDNFQSRRPNTSFCFLDIRSPGLGDTAMYLCATSRSGVYSGNTIYFGEGSWLTVV.

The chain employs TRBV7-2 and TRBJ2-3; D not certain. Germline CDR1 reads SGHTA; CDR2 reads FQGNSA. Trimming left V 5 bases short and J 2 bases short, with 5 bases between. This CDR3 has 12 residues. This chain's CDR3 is CASSPYTDTQYF. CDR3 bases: TGTGCCAGCAGCCCCTACACAGATACGCAGTATTTT.

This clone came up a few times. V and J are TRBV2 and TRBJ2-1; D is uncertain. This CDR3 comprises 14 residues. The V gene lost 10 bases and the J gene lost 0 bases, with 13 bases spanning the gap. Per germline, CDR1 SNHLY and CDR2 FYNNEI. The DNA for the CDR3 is TGTGCCATCCGGCGGTTCAGCTCCTACAATGAGCAGTTCTTC. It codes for CAIRRFSSYNEQFF.

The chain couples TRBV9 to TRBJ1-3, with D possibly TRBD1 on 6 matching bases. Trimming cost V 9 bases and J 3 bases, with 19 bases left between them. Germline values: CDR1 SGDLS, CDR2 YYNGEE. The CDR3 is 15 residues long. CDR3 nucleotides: TGTGCCACTCCCGAGGGGGGGGCTGGTGGAAACACCATATATTTT. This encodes CATPEGGAGGNTIYF.

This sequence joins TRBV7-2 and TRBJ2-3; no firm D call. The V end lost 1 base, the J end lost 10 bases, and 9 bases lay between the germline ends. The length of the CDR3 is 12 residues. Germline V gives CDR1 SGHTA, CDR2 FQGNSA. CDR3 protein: CASSLGSHPQYF. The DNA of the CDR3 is TGTGCCAGCAGCTTAGGTTCCCATCCGCAGTATTTT.

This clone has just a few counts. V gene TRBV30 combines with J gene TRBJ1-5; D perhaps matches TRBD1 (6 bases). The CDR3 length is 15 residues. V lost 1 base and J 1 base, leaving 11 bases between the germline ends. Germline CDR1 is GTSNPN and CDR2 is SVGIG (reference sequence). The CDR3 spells CAWSARGRSNQPQHF. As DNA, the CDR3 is TGTGCCTGGAGTGCCAGGGGTCGGAGCAATCAGCCCCAGCATTTT.

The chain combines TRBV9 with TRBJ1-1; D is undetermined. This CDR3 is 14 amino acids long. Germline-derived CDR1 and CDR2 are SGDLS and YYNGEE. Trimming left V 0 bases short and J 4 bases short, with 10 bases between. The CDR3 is CASSVALGSTEAFF. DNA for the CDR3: TGTGCCAGCAGCGTAGCTCTGGGGAGCACTGAAGCTTTCTTT.

The CDR3 here is CASSRQGLHGYTF. CDR3 sequence (DNA): TGTGCCAGCAGCCGACAGGGGCTACATGGCTACACCTTC. This chain links TRBV5-4 with TRBJ1-2, with 8 bases identical to TRBD1. The CDR3 runs 13 residues. Germline lookup yields CDR1 SGHNT and CDR2 YYREEE (reference sequence). Germline trimming cut 4 bases from V and 6 bases from J; bases unmatched to any gene: 5.